The present TCR beta chain was sequenced within a study of blood T cell repertoires in COVID-19. Repertoires were generated with immunoSEQ multiplex PCR, while TCRdb's copy carries only in-frame clones and drops some. The sample shows some 220,000 clones, approximately 90% of them seen only once. V dropped 0 bases and J dropped 7; count of bases not matched to a gene: 1. CDR1 and CDR2 (germline): SGHDT, YYEEEE. The CDR3 runs to 14 residues. The sequencing sample was made of peripheral blood. The V and J genes are TRBV5-6 and TRBJ2-2; TRBD1 agrees at 9 bases. The receptor was isolated from a woman under 30 who had recovered from COVID-19. The CDR3 DNA reads TGTGCCAGCAGCTTGGGGACAGGGGTCGGGGAGCTGTTTTTT. It is translated as CASSLGTGVGELFF.